The entry that follows covers one T cell receptor beta chain sequence. The target antigen is unknown. Germline CDR1 and CDR2: LNHDA and SQIVND (reference sequence). The CDR3 length is 16 residues. J lost 0 bases, V lost 2 bases, and 3 bases had no gene match. This record comes from a study of T cell responses to AZD1222 COVID-19 vaccine. The study, taken as a whole, reports: There were mostly white British donors and more females than males, and clonal diversity was possibly underestimated. Spike as a whole was targeted by vaccine-associated CD4 TCRs, dominant at 160-218 and 743-854.

Sequencing was performed with immunoSEQ multiplex PCR; in TCRdb, only in-frame clones are kept and a portion is missing. The table lists about 60,000 clones, roughly 80% of them singletons. This clonotype was sampled from an adult who received the AZD1222 COVID-19 vaccine. This sequence joins TRBV19 and TRBJ1-5, with 8 bases identical to TRBD1. This sample comprised peripheral blood, obtained 28 days after the second AZD1222 dose. The CDR3 bases are TGTGCCAGTAGTATAACAGGGGGAGATAGCAATCAGCCCCAGCATTTT. The encoded protein is CASSITGGDSNQPQHF.